A selection of T cell receptor beta chains follows, all from one sample in a study of blood T cell repertoires in COVID-19. Sequencing was performed with immunoSEQ multiplex PCR; in TCRdb, only in-frame clones are kept and a portion is missing. Of fewer than 70,000 clones listed, approximately 88% are singletons. Sequencing was done on a sample of peripheral blood. The receptor source for this set is a human donor in a cohort sampled during active COVID-19. The CDR3 runs from the conserved cysteine through the conserved F or W. The order of the fields is D gene, J gene, V gene, clone size, CDR3 protein, CDR3 DNA. A D gene is named only where the DNA matches it firmly. Not all rows give a size; the values are once, few, many and, for expanded clones, a class.

D gene: -; J gene: TRBJ2-1; V gene: TRBV11-3; clone size: -; CDR3 protein: CASSLDAGWNEQFF; CDR3 DNA: TGTGCCAGCAGCTTAGACGCAGGGTGGAATGAGCAGTTCTTC
D gene: TRBD1; J gene: TRBJ2-7; V gene: TRBV29-1; clone size: -; CDR3 protein: CSAGQGSVNEQYF; CDR3 DNA: TGCAGCGCTGGACAGGGTTCAGTCAACGAGCAGTACTTC
D gene: TRBD1; J gene: TRBJ2-4; V gene: TRBV19; clone size: -; CDR3 protein: CASSDPGQPKKNIQYF; CDR3 DNA: TGTGCCAGTAGTGATCCGGGACAGCCTAAAAAAAACATTCAGTACTTC
D gene: -; J gene: TRBJ2-7; V gene: TRBV6-5; clone size: -; CDR3 protein: CASRGLTYEQYF; CDR3 DNA: TGTGCCAGCAGAGGACTGACCTACGAGCAGTACTTC
D gene: -; J gene: TRBJ1-2; V gene: TRBV14; clone size: -; CDR3 protein: CASSQTRGRGYTF; CDR3 DNA: TGTGCCAGCAGCCAAACCCGCGGTCGGGGCTACACCTTC
D gene: -; J gene: TRBJ1-5; V gene: TRBV5-4; clone size: -; CDR3 protein: CASSLFGVRQPQHF; CDR3 DNA: TGTGCCAGCAGCTTGTTCGGGGTAAGACAGCCCCAGCATTTT
D gene: TRBD2; J gene: TRBJ2-2; V gene: TRBV2; clone size: few; CDR3 protein: CASSVLAGDTGELFF; CDR3 DNA: TGTGCCAGCAGTGTCCTAGCGGGGGACACCGGGGAGCTGTTTTTT
D gene: TRBD2; J gene: TRBJ2-1; V gene: TRBV4-1; clone size: -; CDR3 protein: CASSLSATSGRAYEQFF; CDR3 DNA: TGCGCCAGCAGCCTTAGTGCGACTAGCGGGAGGGCCTATGAGCAGTTCTTC
D gene: -; J gene: TRBJ1-2; V gene: TRBV7-9; clone size: once; CDR3 protein: CASSLISPYYGYTF; CDR3 DNA: TGTGCCAGCAGCTTAATTTCCCCTTACTATGGCTACACCTTC
D gene: -; J gene: TRBJ1-1; V gene: TRBV4-1; clone size: -; CDR3 protein: CASSRTPLWRTEAFF; CDR3 DNA: TGCGCCAGCAGCCGAACCCCTTTATGGCGGACTGAAGCTTTCTTT